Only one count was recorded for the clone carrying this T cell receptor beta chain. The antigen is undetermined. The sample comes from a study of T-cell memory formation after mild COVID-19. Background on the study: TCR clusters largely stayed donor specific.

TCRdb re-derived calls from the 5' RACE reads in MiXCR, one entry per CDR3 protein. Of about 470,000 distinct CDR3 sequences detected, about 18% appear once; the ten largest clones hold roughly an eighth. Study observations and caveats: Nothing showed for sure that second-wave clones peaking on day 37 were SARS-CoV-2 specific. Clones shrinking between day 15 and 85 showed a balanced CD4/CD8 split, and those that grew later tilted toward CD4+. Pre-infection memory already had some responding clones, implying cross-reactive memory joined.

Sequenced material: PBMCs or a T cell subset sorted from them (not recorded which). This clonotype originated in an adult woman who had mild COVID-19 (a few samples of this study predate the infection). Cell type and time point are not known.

The DNA of the CDR3 is TGTGCCAGCAGTAACCGATCCACCTACAATGAGCAGTTCTTC. Translation gives CASSNRSTYNEQFF. This chain uses TRBV7-2 with TRBJ2-1; D is unclear. This CDR3 is built from 14 residues. Between the trimmed V and J ends, which lost 6 bases and 2 bases, there was a span of 11 bases. Per the germline V gene, CDR1 is SGHTA and CDR2 is FQGNSA.